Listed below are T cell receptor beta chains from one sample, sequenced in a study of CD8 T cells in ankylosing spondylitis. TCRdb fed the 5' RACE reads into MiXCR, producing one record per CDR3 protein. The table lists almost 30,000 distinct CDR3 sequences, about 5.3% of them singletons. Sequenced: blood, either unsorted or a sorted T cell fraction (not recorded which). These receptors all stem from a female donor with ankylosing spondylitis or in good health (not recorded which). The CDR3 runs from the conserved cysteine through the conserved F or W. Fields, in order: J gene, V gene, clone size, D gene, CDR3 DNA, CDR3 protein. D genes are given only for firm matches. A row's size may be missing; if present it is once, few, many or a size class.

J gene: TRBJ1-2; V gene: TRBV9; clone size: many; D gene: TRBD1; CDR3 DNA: TGTGCCAGCAGCGTAGGGGGGACAGGGTCGAAGGGGGGCTACACCTTC; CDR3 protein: CASSVGGTGSKGGYTF
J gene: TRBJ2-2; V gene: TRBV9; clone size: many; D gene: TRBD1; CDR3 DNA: TGTGCCAGCAGAAGGGCAGGGGGCACCGGGGAGCTGTTTTTT; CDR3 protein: CASRRAGGTGELFF
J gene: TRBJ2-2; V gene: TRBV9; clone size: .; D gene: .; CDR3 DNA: TGTGCCAGCAGCGTATTAGGGGGGCGTACCGGGGAGCTGTTTTTT; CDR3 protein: CASSVLGGRTGELFF
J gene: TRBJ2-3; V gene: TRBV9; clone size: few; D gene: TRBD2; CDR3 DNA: TGTGCCAGCAGCGTATCGGGAGGGCTAGGCACAGATACGCAGTATTTT; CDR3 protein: CASSVSGGLGTDTQYF
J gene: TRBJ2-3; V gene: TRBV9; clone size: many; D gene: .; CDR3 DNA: TGTGCCAGCAGCGAGCAAGACAGAATCACAGATACGCAGTATTTT; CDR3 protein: CASSEQDRITDTQYF
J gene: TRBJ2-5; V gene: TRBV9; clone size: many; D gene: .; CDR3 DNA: TGTGCCAGCAGCGTAGCCGTTGCACAGCAAGAGACCCAGTACTTC; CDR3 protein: CASSVAVAQQETQYF
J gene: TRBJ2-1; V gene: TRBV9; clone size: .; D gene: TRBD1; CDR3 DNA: TGTGCCAGCAGCGTGGACAGGGGGCGCAATGAGCAGTTCTTC; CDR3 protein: CASSVDRGRNEQFF
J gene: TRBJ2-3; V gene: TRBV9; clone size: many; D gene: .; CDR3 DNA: TGTGCCAGCAGCCGGCATACAGATACGCAGTATTTT; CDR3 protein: CASSRHTDTQYF
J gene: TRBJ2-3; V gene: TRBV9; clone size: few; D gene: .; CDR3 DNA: TGTGCCAGCAGCGTTTCAGGGCCAGATACGCAGTATTTT; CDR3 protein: CASSVSGPDTQYF
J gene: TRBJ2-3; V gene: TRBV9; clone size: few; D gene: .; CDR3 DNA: TGTGCCAGCAACAGACACGCGCGGGAAGATACGCAGTATTTT; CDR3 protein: CASNRHAREDTQYF
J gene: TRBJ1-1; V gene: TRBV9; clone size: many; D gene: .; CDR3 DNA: TGTGCCAGCAGCGGCAGGGGAGGGAACACTGAAGCTTTCTTT; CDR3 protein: CASSGRGGNTEAFF